What follows are 28 T cell receptor beta chains derived from one specimen sequenced in a study of technical replicates of blood from a handful of donors (dated by TCRdb to the late 2010s). Library prep was done by the immunoSEQ multiplex PCR assay. TCRdb re-hosts the immuneACCESS table, in-frame sequences only. Its copies lack some clones; in the studies checked, an unresolved V gene accounts for under half of them, and the cause for the rest is not known. In all, the sample holds almost 70,000 clones, and approximately 93% of those were seen once. The top ten clones comprise around 4.5% of the sample. Input material: PBMCs. These receptors were taken from a human donor in good health. Some clones in this sample may be carry-over from other donors' samples.

This clone counts as medium-sized (0.01 to 0.1%). This chain joins TRBV6-1 and TRBJ2-1; 11 nucleotides agree with TRBD2. Germline V lookup: CDR1 MNHNS, CDR2 SASEGT. V lost 3 bases to trimming and J lost 7 bases; unmatched junction nucleotides: 8. The CDR3 runs to 16 residues. In nucleotides, the CDR3 is TGTGCCAGCAGTGAGTCGATAGCGGGGGGGTTAAATGAGCAGTTCTTC. Translating it yields CASSESIAGGLNEQFF.

This sequence joins TRBV4-3 and TRBJ2-3; 7 nucleotides line up with TRBD2. J lost 7 bases, V lost 4 bases, and 8 bases had no gene match. Germline-derived CDR1 and CDR2 are LGHNA and YSLEER. This CDR3 is built from 14 residues. CDR3 coding DNA: TGCGCCAGCAGCCCCGACGTAGCGGGCAATACGCAGTATTTT. Protein sequence: CASSPDVAGNTQYF.

V is TRBV7-6 and J is TRBJ2-7; 9 positions agree with TRBD1. Looked up from germline, CDR1 is SGHVS and CDR2 is FNYEAQ. The CDR3 spans 15 residues. After removal of 4 bases from V and 7 bases from J, the junction contained 11 bases not matched to a gene. CDR3 in DNA: TGTGCCAGCAGCTCTTACCGCCAACAGGGGGCTGAGCAGTACTTC. Its translation: CASSSYRQQGAEQYF.

The chain links TRBV13 to TRBJ2-5, with D possibly TRBD2 on 6 matching bases. V shed 5 bases and J shed 2 bases, with 6 bases lying between them. This CDR3 is built from 12 residues. CDR1 and CDR2 (germline): PRHDT, FYEKMQ (reference sequence). Here the CDR3 reads CASSREQETQYF. CDR3 sequence (DNA): TGTGCCAGCAGCCGGGAGCAAGAGACCCAGTACTTC.

The chain is built from TRBV6-5 and TRBJ2-7, with 11 bases aligning to TRBD2. CDR1 and CDR2 from the germline V gene are MNHEY and SVGAGI. CDR3 length: 15 residues. The ends lost 2 bases at V and 3 bases at J; junction bases unmatched: 3. DNA of the CDR3: TGTGCCAGCAGTTACCCGGGGACTAGCGGCTACGAGCAGTACTTC. The encoded protein is CASSYPGTSGYEQYF.

V gene TRBV5-4 combines with J gene TRBJ2-3; D perhaps matches TRBD2 (5 bases). Germline-derived CDR1 and CDR2 are SGHNT and YYREEE (reference sequence). The CDR3 sequence is 15 residues long. Between the trimmed V and J ends, which lost 1 base and 4 bases, there was a span of 13 bases. CDR3 in amino acids: CASSLIGEMSDTQYF. The CDR3, as DNA: TGTGCCAGCAGCTTGATCGGGGAGATGTCAGATACGCAGTATTTT.

The chain joins TRBV27 to TRBJ1-6; D remains ambiguous. Trimming took off 10 bases at V and 7 bases at J, with 14 bases between the two ends. The CDR3 covers 13 residues. Germline V gene sequence: CDR1 MNHEY, CDR2 SMNVEV (reference sequence). CDR3 sequence reads: CATSLNRNSPLHF. The CDR3 DNA reads TGTGCCACCTCTCTAAATCGGAATTCACCCCTCCACTTT.

The CDR3 spells CASSLGGTGIGNQPQHF. CDR3 DNA: TGTGCCAGCAGCTTAGGTGGGACAGGGATAGGCAATCAGCCCCAGCATTTT. The chain uses TRBV7-2 and TRBJ1-5; 9 bases line up with TRBD1. V lost 1 base to trimming and J lost 2 bases; unmatched junction nucleotides: 6. This CDR3 has 17 amino acids. CDR1 is SGHTA, CDR2 FQGNSA, per germline.

The chain employs TRBV5-1 and TRBJ2-2, with 9 bases identical to TRBD1. CDR1 is SGHRS and CDR2 is YFSETQ in the germline V gene. The CDR3 has 16 residues. The V and J ends lost 6 bases and 4 bases, in that order; junction bases with no gene match: 10. In DNA, the CDR3 is TGCGCCAGCATTGGACCGGGACAGGGATTCACCGGGGAGCTGTTTTTT. Protein sequence: CASIGPGQGFTGELFF.

The chain employs TRBV11-2 and TRBJ2-1; 8 bases agree with TRBD2. V lost 0 bases to trimming and J lost 8 bases; unmatched junction nucleotides: 9. The CDR3 contains 16 residues. The V gene's germline CDR1 is SGHAT and CDR2 FQNNGV. The CDR3 is CASSLDFGGGLDEQFF. CDR3 coding DNA: TGTGCCAGCAGCTTAGACTTCGGGGGGGGCCTCGATGAGCAGTTCTTC.

The chain employs TRBV29-1 and TRBJ1-1; maybe TRBD1 (5 bases). Germline V gives CDR1 SQVTM, CDR2 ANQGSEA. The CDR3 length is 13 residues. V shed 2 bases and J shed 5 bases, with 12 bases lying between them. The CDR3 here is CSVELDSGTEAFF. Here the CDR3 DNA reads TGCAGCGTTGAATTAGACAGTGGGACTGAAGCTTTCTTT. The variable domain in full, completed from reference TRBV29-1 and TRBJ1-1, reads SAVISQKPSRDICQRGTSLTIQCQVDSQVTMMFWYRQQPGQSLTLIATANQGSEATYESGFVIDKFPISRPNLTFSTLTVSNMSPEDSSIYLCSVELDSGTEAFFGQGTRLTVV.

The rearrangement joins TRBV30 to TRBJ2-5; 7 nucleotides align to TRBD1. Unmatched junction bases numbered 0, after V lost 0 bases and J lost 5 bases. Germline V CDR1 and CDR2: GTSNPN, SVGIG (reference sequence). This CDR3 comprises 12 residues. CDR3 coding DNA: TGTGCCTGGAGTGTACAGGGGGAGACCCAGTACTTC. The encoded protein is CAWSVQGETQYF.

This chain connects TRBV4-2 to TRBJ2-2; unclear D gene. The V gene lost 1 base and the J gene lost 4 bases, with 4 bases spanning the gap. The germline gives CDR1 LGHNA, CDR2 YNFKEQ. This CDR3 has 13 residues. The CDR3 nucleotides are TGTGCCAGCAGCCAAGGCGTCACCGGGGAGCTGTTTTTT. The encoded protein is CASSQGVTGELFF.

This chain connects TRBV7-6 to TRBJ2-7; TRBD2 matches 8 bases. The germline V gene encodes CDR1 SGHVS and CDR2 FNYEAQ. The CDR3 length is 14 residues. The V and J ends lost 0 bases and 6 bases, in that order; junction bases with no gene match: 4. As DNA, the CDR3 is TGTGCCAGCAGCTTAGCGGGGACTAGACGCGAGCAGTACTTC. Protein: CASSLAGTRREQYF.

The V gene is TRBV6-5, the J gene TRBJ2-7; 7 nucleotides agree with TRBD1. J lost 6 bases, V lost 6 bases, and 8 bases had no gene match. Looked up from germline, CDR1 is MNHEY and CDR2 is SVGAGI. CDR3 length: 13 residues. DNA for the CDR3: TGTGCCAGCAGCGACCTCCCAGGGGGCGAGCAGTACTTC. Residues: CASSDLPGGEQYF.

The rearrangement joins TRBV4-3 to TRBJ1-5; D may be TRBD1 (5 bases). This CDR3 contains 16 residues. Germline CDR1 and CDR2: LGHNA and YSLEER. V was clipped by 1 base and J by 3 bases, with 13 bases between them. The chain's CDR3 is CASSQAATDANQPQHF. Here the CDR3 DNA reads TGCGCCAGCAGCCAAGCGGCGACAGATGCCAATCAGCCCCAGCATTTT.

The rearrangement links TRBV12-5 to TRBJ1-1, with D unclear. The germline CDR1 and CDR2 sequences are LGHNT and FRNRAP. Between the trimmed V and J ends, which lost 5 bases and 8 bases, there was a span of 9 bases. This CDR3 is built from 11 residues. The CDR3 sequence is CASGGETEAFF. DNA of the CDR3: TGTGCTAGTGGTGGGGAGACAGAAGCTTTCTTT.

The V gene is TRBV30, the J gene TRBJ1-2, with D perhaps matching TRBD1 (6 bases). V lost 4 bases, J lost 6 bases, and 12 bases lay in between. CDR1 and CDR2 from the germline V gene are GTSNPN and SVGIG (reference sequence). There are 12 residues in the CDR3. In DNA form, the CDR3 reads TGTGCCTGGACCACAGGGAGCGATGGCTACACCTTC. The encoded protein is CAWTTGSDGYTF.

The rearrangement uses TRBV2 and TRBJ2-5; D perhaps matches TRBD2 (5 bases). The V gene lost 0 bases and the J gene lost 9 bases, with 17 bases spanning the gap. CDR3 length: 15 residues. Germline loops: CDR1 SNHLY, CDR2 FYNNEI. The CDR3 DNA follows: TGTGCCAGCAGTGAAGCGCCCCTACTAGGAACCGCCCAGTACTTC. It specifies CASSEAPLLGTAQYF.

V gene TRBV2 combines with J gene TRBJ2-1; 8 nucleotides agree with TRBD1. The trim removed 4 bases at V and 1 base at J, leaving 3 bases unmatched. Germline V gene sequence: CDR1 SNHLY, CDR2 FYNNEI. This CDR3 region has 15 residues. This CDR3 is CASSVGQGSYNEQFF. As DNA, the CDR3 is TGTGCCAGCAGTGTTGGACAGGGTTCCTACAATGAGCAGTTCTTC.

Comment on this clone: The junction shows a germline mismatch at one end, possibly a read error. The J gene is TRBJ1-1, the V gene TRBV7-9; 9 bases align to TRBD1. Germline V CDR1 and CDR2: SEHNR, FQNEAQ (reference sequence). The CDR3 length is 14 residues. The CDR3 region is CASSLMGQGGILLF. DNA for the CDR3: TGTGCCAGCAGCTTAATGGGACAGGGAGGCATTTTGCTCTTT.

The chain uses TRBV27 and TRBJ1-2, with 8 bases aligning to TRBD1. V lost 5 bases and J lost 3; bases outside the gene matches: 8. This CDR3 contains 15 residues. Germline V gene data show CDR1 as MNHEY and CDR2 as SMNVEV (reference sequence). The CDR3 spells CASSTLQGVDYGYTF. The CDR3 region has the DNA TGTGCCAGCAGTACCTTACAGGGGGTCGACTATGGCTACACCTTC.

The CDR3 DNA reads as TGTGCCTGGAACAGGCCGGCTAACTATGGCTACACCTTC. It translates to CAWNRPANYGYTF. The chain uses TRBV30 and TRBJ1-2, with TRBD1 as a possible D gene (5 bases). CDR1 and CDR2 from the germline V gene are GTSNPN and SVGIG (reference sequence). The length of the CDR3 is 13 residues. V lost 4 bases and J 0 bases, leaving 9 bases between the germline ends. The whole variable domain, filled in from reference TRBV30 and TRBJ1-2, reads SQTIHQWPATLVQPVGSPLSLECTVEGTSNPNLYWYRQAAGRGLQLLFYSVGIGQISSEVPQNLSASRPQDRQFILSSKKLLLSDSGFYLCAWNRPANYGYTFGSGTRLTVV.

V gene TRBV5-6 combines with J gene TRBJ2-7; TRBD2 aligns across 12 bases. CDR1 and CDR2 (germline): SGHDT, YYEEEE. The CDR3 sequence is 18 residues long. Germline trimming cut 1 base from V and 6 bases from J; bases unmatched to any gene: 14. The CDR3 nucleotides read TGTGCCAGCAGCTTGTGGTGGCTAGCGGGAGGGCCTAGGGGCGAGCAGTACTTC. Protein product: CASSLWWLAGGPRGEQYF.

The chain links TRBV5-6 to TRBJ2-3; 8 bases are a match to TRBD2. The CDR3 is 15 amino acids. The trim removed 4 bases at V and 4 bases at J, leaving 8 bases unmatched. CDR1 and CDR2 from the germline V gene are SGHDT and YYEEEE. The CDR3 region is CASSPHSGSADTQYF. In DNA, the CDR3 is TGTGCCAGCAGCCCCCACAGCGGGAGCGCAGATACGCAGTATTTT.

V usage is TRBV30 and J usage is TRBJ1-1; D remains unclear. Germline V gene sequence: CDR1 GTSNPN, CDR2 SVGIG (reference sequence). Trimming left V 2 bases short and J 4 bases short, with 20 bases between. CDR3 size: 16 residues. CDR3 sequence: CAWSPSHQVLTTEAFF. In nucleotides, the CDR3 is TGTGCCTGGAGTCCATCTCACCAGGTATTGACCACTGAAGCTTTCTTT.

The chain is built from TRBV6-7 and TRBJ2-7; 9 positions agree with TRBD1. TRBV6-7 is designated an ORF whose function remains uncertain. Trimming removed 6 bases from V and 5 bases from J; junction bases left unmatched: 8. CDR3 size: 14 residues. The CDR3 DNA reads TGTGCCAGCAGCCATGGGACAGGGTGGCACGAGCAGTACTTC. Amino acids: CASSHGTGWHEQYF.

This chain connects TRBV7-2 to TRBJ1-1, with 9 bases fitting TRBD1. Germline loops: CDR1 SGHTA, CDR2 FQGNSA. The V segment lost 4 bases and the J segment 11 bases; nucleotides outside the gene matches: 8. The CDR3 is made up of 13 amino acids. The CDR3 nucleotides are TGTGCCAGCAGCTACCGGACAGGGGAAAACGCTTTCTTT. Its protein product is CASSYRTGENAFF.